This is a list of T cell receptor beta chains from one sample in a study of blood T cell repertoires in COVID-19. This table comes from immunoSEQ multiplex PCR, and its TCRdb copy is limited to in-frame clones, with some not included. The sample carries about 160,000 clones, 93% recorded once. Sequenced: peripheral blood. Every receptor here comes from a woman aged 55-69 years with COVID-19, enrolled during active disease. CDR3s include the opening cysteine and the closing phenylalanine or tryptophan. The D gene is left open where the match is weak.

V gene	D gene	J gene	CDR3 DNA	CDR3 protein
TRBV19	TRBD1	TRBJ1-1	TGTGCCAGTAGTATTCCGACAGGGGGAGGCACTGAAGCTTTCTTT	CASSIPTGGGTEAFF
TRBV5-4	TRBD2	TRBJ2-7	TGTGCCAGCAGCTTAGCGGGAAATCAGGCTTACGAGCAGTACTTC	CASSLAGNQAYEQYF
TRBV7-9	TRBD1	TRBJ1-1	TGTGCCAGCAGCCTACTGACAGGGTCCACTGAAGCTTTCTTT	CASSLLTGSTEAFF
TRBV19	TRBD1	TRBJ1-5	TGTGCCAGTAGTATCGATGGACAGGCCCCGCTACTTAATCAGCCCCAGCATTTT	CASSIDGQAPLLNQPQHF
TRBV2	TRBD1	TRBJ1-3	TGTGCCAGCGGAGGGGGCGGGCCGGGTTTGGGCACCATATATTTT	CASGGGGPGLGTIYF
TRBV6-6	.	TRBJ2-6	TGTGCCAGCAGTCGAAATTCTGTCTCTGGGGCCAACGTCCTGACTTTC	CASSRNSVSGANVLTF
TRBV5-6	TRBD1	TRBJ1-2	TGTGCCAGCAGCTTGGCCGGATACAGGGGGTATGGCTACACCTTC	CASSLAGYRGYGYTF
TRBV6-5	TRBD1	TRBJ2-7	TGTGCCAGCAGTCTGGGACAGTCCTACGAGCAGTACTTC	CASSLGQSYEQYF
TRBV24-1	.	TRBJ1-3	TGTGCCACCAGTGATTTGCCTTGGCAGAACTCTGGAAACACCATATATTTT	CATSDLPWQNSGNTIYF
TRBV11-1	.	TRBJ2-1	TGTGCCAGCAGCTTTGCGGGACGCCGTAGTACTAATGAGCAGTTCTTC	CASSFAGRRSTNEQFF
TRBV5-1	.	TRBJ2-2	TGCGCCAGCCACGAGGGGAACACCGGGGAGCTGTTTTTT	CASHEGNTGELFF
TRBV7-8	.	TRBJ1-6	TGTGCCAGCAGCTTAGCGCTGCGTAATAATTCACCCCTCCACTTT	CASSLALRNNSPLHF
TRBV5-1	.	TRBJ1-1	TGCGCCAGCAGCTTCCTTTCACAGGGCAACACTGAAGCTTTCTTT	CASSFLSQGNTEAFF
TRBV7-9	TRBD1	TRBJ1-1	TGTGCCAGCAGCTCAAACGGCGGGACAGAGATTAACACTGAAGCTTTCTTT	CASSSNGGTEINTEAFF